This record covers a single T cell receptor beta chain. This sample was included in a study of blood T cell repertoires in COVID-19. Study-level information: Donors in the United States, Italy and Spain gave samples during acute or convalescent COVID-19. T cells, B-cell-depleted T cells, or PBMCs provided the cDNA or gDNA that served as material.

The V gene lost 1 base and the J gene lost 4 bases, with 6 bases spanning the gap. There are 13 residues in the CDR3. Germline lookup yields CDR1 MGHRA and CDR2 YSYEKL. Under the authors' procedure: For nucleated cells, counts were estimated from reference gene primer amplification. Some clones are missing from TCRdb's copy, which holds only in-frame ones; the method was immunoSEQ multiplex PCR. That table is the source of V, J and clone size, and D and trimming were worked out from the DNA. This repertoire shows tens of thousands of clones, around 82% found once; its top ten account for 8.2%. The chain joins TRBV4-1 to TRBJ2-3, with D possibly being TRBD2 (6 bases). Material: peripheral blood. The receptor was isolated from an elderly woman with acute or convalescent COVID-19. The CDR3 loop reads CASSQAGADTQYF. CDR3 nucleotides: TGCGCCAGCAGCCAAGCGGGGGCAGATACGCAGTATTTT.